This T cell receptor beta chain was captured by sequencing in a study of post-analysis software for immune sequencing data. This CDR3 has 15 residues. The germline CDR1 and CDR2 sequences are SGHRS and YFSETQ. TCR beta libraries were prepared from cDNA with unique molecular identifiers. With about 0.95 to 10 million T cells as the source, 500,000 to 650,000 cDNA molecules resulted. MiXCR was run by TCRdb on the PCR reads, yielding one entry per CDR3 protein. The sample yields roughly 620,000 distinct CDR3 sequences, around 44% seen once. Findings and limits, study-wide: Patients showed TRBV5-6, TRBV5-1 and TRBV20-1 among roughly 5 TRBV segments more frequent than in controls. The normalized Chao1 diversity of multiple sclerosis patients was significantly lower than that of controls.

This clonotype has a single count. Its matching antigen is unknown. A read error may account for a junction end that differs from germline. This TCR was sampled from a girl aged 10-17 years with multiple sclerosis. The V call is TRBV5-1, the J call TRBJ2-1; weak D call: TRBD2 (5 bases). The sequenced sample was blood. CDR3 residues: CASSLALDSDNEQFF. DNA of the CDR3: TGCGCCAGCAGCTTGGCCTTGGACTCCGACAATGAGCAGTTCTTC.